A selection of T cell receptor beta chains follows, all from one sample in a study of T cells in Graves' hyperthyroidism and ophthalmopathy. TCRdb called the multiplex PCR reads again in MiXCR, with one record for every CDR3 protein. The sample carries a few hundred thousand distinct CDR3 sequences, 40% to 55% recorded once. Sequenced: peripheral blood or thyroid tissue (not recorded which). The receptors originated from a woman aged 18-35 years with Graves' hyperthyroidism. The CDR3 runs from the conserved cysteine through the conserved F or W. D genes are given only for firm matches. Clone size is stated in some rows and not others, as once, few, many or a class when expanded.

>TRBV7-7|TRBJ1-1|.|.
TGTGCTAGAAGCGCCGACAGTGGGGAGAACACTGAAGCTTTCTTT
CARSADSGENTEAFF
>TRBV5-1|TRBJ2-2|many|TRBD2
TGCGCCAGCAGGAAGGAAGCGGGAGAGGACACCGGGGAGCTGTTTTTT
CASRKEAGEDTGELFF
>TRBV12-3/TRBV12-4|TRBJ2-5|.|TRBD1
TGTGCCAGCAGTGAAACAGGGGATCCGCCCCAGTACTTC
CASSETGDPPQYF
>TRBV15|TRBJ2-5|many|.
TGTGCCACCAGCAGAGATTGGGGGGGGGCATGGTACCAAGAGACCCAGTACTTC
CATSRDWGGAWYQETQYF
>TRBV10-2|TRBJ2-7|.|.
TGCGCCAGCAGCGGGGGACGCCTCTGGGAGCAGTACTTC
CASSGGRLWEQYF
>TRBV7-2|TRBJ1-5|.|TRBD1
TGTGCCAGCAGCGCAGACAGGGCCCAAGAGACCCAGCATTTT
CASSADRAQETQHF
>TRBV20-1|TRBJ1-1|many|.
TGCAGTGCTAGAGACCGTCTAGGGGGAACTGAAGCTTTCTTT
CSARDRLGGTEAFF
>TRBV20-1|TRBJ2-5|.|TRBD2
TGCAGTGCTAGAGGGCGGCCAGCGGGAGGGCAGTACTTC
CSARGRPAGGQYF
>TRBV9|TRBJ1-1|many|.
TGTGCCAGCAGCACAGGGACGTCATCCACTGAAGCTTTCTTT
CASSTGTSSTEAFF
>TRBV4-1|TRBJ1-4|.|.
TGCGCCAGCAGCTCTACAGCCATTAATGAAAAACTGTTTTTT
CASSSTAINEKLFF
>TRBV2|TRBJ2-7|few|.
TGTGCCAGCGTGACGACTGGCGGCGGGGAGCAGTACTTC
CASVTTGGGEQYF
>TRBV11-2|TRBJ1-2|many|.
TGTGCCAGCAGCTTAATCCCGGTGGGTCGAACAGAAGCTAACTATGGCTACACCTTC
CASSLIPVGRTEANYGYTF
>TRBV19|TRBJ1-2|.|TRBD1
TGTGCCCTAACAGGGGGAGGCTACACCTTC
CALTGGGYTF
>TRBV7-9|TRBJ2-7|.|TRBD1
TGTGCCAGCAGCCCGTCCGGGACAGCAGCCTACGAGCAGTACTTC
CASSPSGTAAYEQYF
>TRBV27|TRBJ2-5|.|TRBD1
TGTGCCAGCAGTCCTCACCGGGACAGGGGGGAGACCCAGTACTTC
CASSPHRDRGETQYF
>TRBV24-1|TRBJ2-5|.|.
TGTGCCACCAGTGGTTACAATGAGACCCAGTACTTC
CATSGYNETQYF
>TRBV7-9|TRBJ2-5|few|.
TGTGCCAGCAGCGTGACCCAGTACTTC
CASSVTQYF